Listed below are T cell receptor beta chains from one sample, sequenced in a study of blood T cell repertoires in COVID-19. The data were produced by immunoSEQ multiplex PCR, yet TCRdb's version contains in-frame clones alone and is incomplete. The sample has about 150,000 clones; under 85% are singletons. Material for sequencing was peripheral blood. These receptor sequences come from an elderly man with COVID-19, enrolled during active disease. The CDR3 runs from the conserved cysteine through the conserved F or W. D genes are given only for firm matches. A clone size is listed for some rows: how often the clone was seen (once, few, many), or a class if it is expanded.

CASSRTELNTIYF | TGTGCCAGCAGTCGGACTGAATTAAACACCATATATTTT | TRBV11-2 | - | TRBJ1-3 | -
CASAVRNNSPLHF | TGTGCCAGCGCCGTCAGGAATAATTCACCCCTCCACTTT | TRBV19 | - | TRBJ1-6 | -
CASVTGRTGELFF | TGTGCTAGTGTCACAGGGAGAACCGGGGAGCTGTTTTTT | TRBV12-5 | - | TRBJ2-2 | -
CASSVAPQGANEKLFF | TGTGCCAGCAGCGTAGCTCCCCAGGGGGCGAATGAAAAACTGTTTTTT | TRBV9 | TRBD1 | TRBJ1-4 | few
CASSLPSRGGAEAFF | TGTGCCAGCAGCTTACCCTCTAGGGGGGGAGCTGAAGCTTTCTTT | TRBV13 | - | TRBJ1-1 | once
CAISETAGGNYGYTF | TGTGCCATCAGTGAGACTGCCGGAGGGAACTATGGCTACACCTTC | TRBV10-3 | - | TRBJ1-2 | -
CASSTGTHNEQFF | TGTGCCAGCAGCACCGGGACTCACAATGAGCAGTTCTTC | TRBV12-3/TRBV12-4 | - | TRBJ2-1 | -
CASSLQTLLRQPQHF | TGTGCCAGCAGTTTGCAAACTCTTTTGAGGCAGCCCCAGCATTTT | TRBV28 | - | TRBJ1-5 | -
CSVVLGGTGLSQHF | TGCAGCGTTGTTTTGGGGGGTACAGGCCTTTCCCAGCATTTT | TRBV29-1 | - | TRBJ1-5 | once
CASSQAWQVKNIQYF | TGTGCCAGCAGCCAAGCTTGGCAGGTCAAAAACATTCAGTACTTC | TRBV3-1/TRBV3-2 | - | TRBJ2-4 | -
CASSQETAYEQFF | TGCGCCAGCAGCCAAGAGACAGCGTATGAGCAGTTCTTC | TRBV4-1 | - | TRBJ2-1 | -
CASSIRTASAGYNEQFF | TGTGCCAGCAGCATTCGGACAGCTTCGGCAGGGTACAATGAGCAGTTCTTC | TRBV5-4 | - | TRBJ2-1 | -
CASSYRPQGGLRSYTF | TGTGCCAGCAGTTACAGGCCGCAGGGAGGGCTGAGGAGCTACACCTTC | TRBV6-5 | - | TRBJ1-2 | -
CASSRDRVTNQPQHF | TGTGCCAGTAGTAGGGACAGGGTTACCAATCAGCCCCAGCATTTT | TRBV19 | TRBD1 | TRBJ1-5 | -
CASSPLPPLRNTEAFF | TGTGCCAGCAGTCCACTACCCCCATTGAGGAACACTGAAGCTTTCTTT | TRBV27 | - | TRBJ1-1 | once
CASSVAGERQYF | TGTGCCAGTAGTGTCGCGGGGGAAAGGCAGTACTTC | TRBV19 | TRBD2 | TRBJ2-7 | -
CASSLAQGGVNGYTF | TGTGCCAGCAGCTTGGCGCAGGGTGGGGTCAATGGCTACACCTTC | TRBV5-5 | - | TRBJ1-2 | -
CASSFHDQGNAFF | TGTGCCAGCAGTTTCCACGATCAGGGTAATGCTTTCTTT | TRBV27 | - | TRBJ1-1 | -
CASSFGTQQPRHF | TGTGCCAGCAGTTTCGGGACACAGCAGCCCCGGCATTTT | TRBV28 | - | TRBJ1-5 | -
CASSPSRRVSGETQYF | TGTGCCAGTTCCCCGAGCCGGAGGGTGTCTGGGGAGACCCAGTACTTC | TRBV19 | - | TRBJ2-5 | once
CASSPGMGLAQHF | TGTGCCAGCAGCCCCGGGATGGGGTTGGCCCAGCATTTT | TRBV11-2 | - | TRBJ1-5 | -
CASSLLGRGNTEAFF | TGTGCCAGCAGCTTGCTTGGACGGGGGAACACTGAAGCTTTCTTT | TRBV5-4 | - | TRBJ1-1 | -
CASSRRSGGQETQYF | TGTGCCAGCAGCCGGAGGAGCGGGGGCCAAGAGACCCAGTACTTC | TRBV11-3 | TRBD2 | TRBJ2-5 | few
CASSQGREAPQHF | TGTGCCAGCAGCCAAGGTCGCGAGGCTCCCCAGCATTTT | TRBV3-1/TRBV3-2 | - | TRBJ1-5 | -
CASSLLGDSGYTF | TGTGCCAGCAGCTTGTTAGGGGACAGCGGCTACACCTTC | TRBV5-5 | TRBD1 | TRBJ1-2 | -
CASSSRALSNSPLHF | TGTGCCAGCAGCTCCAGGGCCTTAAGTAATTCACCCCTCCACTTT | TRBV7-8 | - | TRBJ1-6 | -
CASNNNYGYTF | TGTGCCAGCAACAATAACTATGGCTACACCTTC | TRBV2 | - | TRBJ1-2 | few
CASSQQGTGELFF | TGTGCCAGCAGCCAACAGGGAACCGGGGAGCTGTTTTTT | TRBV11-3 | - | TRBJ2-2 | once
CASTLTGTGGRYYGYTF | TGTGCCAGTACCCTTACCGGGACAGGGGGGAGGTACTATGGCTACACCTTC | TRBV19 | TRBD1 | TRBJ1-2 | -
CAITRTGEDSEQYF | TGTGCCATCACCCGGACAGGGGAAGATTCCGAGCAGTACTTC | TRBV10-3 | TRBD1 | TRBJ2-7 | few
CASSLLPDTEAFF | TGTGCCAGCAGCTTATTGCCGGACACTGAAGCTTTCTTT | TRBV5-8 | - | TRBJ1-1 | -
CASSLDRTYEQYF | TGTGCCAGCAGCCTAGACAGAACCTACGAGCAGTACTTC | TRBV7-6 | - | TRBJ2-7 | -
CASRSMSSYNSPLHF | TGTGCCAGCAGGTCGATGAGCTCCTATAATTCACCCCTCCACTTT | TRBV5-8 | - | TRBJ1-6 | -
CASSLGVRQPQHF | TGTGCCAGCAGCTTAGGGGTGAGGCAGCCCCAGCATTTT | TRBV11-2 | - | TRBJ1-5 | -
CASSYNLGQGGDTQYF | TGTGCCAGCAGTTACAATCTGGGACAGGGGGGAGATACGCAGTATTTT | TRBV6-5 | TRBD1 | TRBJ2-3 | -
CASSPSLGWSNQPQHF | TGTGCCAGCAGCCCTAGCCTGGGATGGAGCAATCAGCCCCAGCATTTT | TRBV7-8 | - | TRBJ1-5 | -
CASSLAGTPWETQYF | TGTGCCAGCAGCTTAGCGGGGACTCCCTGGGAGACCCAGTACTTC | TRBV7-9 | - | TRBJ2-5 | -
CASSLGLGRNPTDTQYF | TGTGCCAGCAGCTTAGGTTTGGGGCGAAACCCCACAGATACGCAGTATTTT | TRBV7-9 | - | TRBJ2-3 | -
CASSTSARAYEQYF | TGCGCCAGCAGCACCAGTGCCAGGGCCTACGAGCAGTACTTC | TRBV5-1 | - | TRBJ2-7 | -
CASRVQGEDEQYF | TGTGCCAGCAGGGTACAGGGGGAAGACGAGCAGTACTTC | TRBV3-1/TRBV3-2 | TRBD1 | TRBJ2-7 | -
CASSYWYRVPEAFF | TGTGCCAGCAGTTACTGGTACAGGGTCCCTGAAGCTTTCTTT | TRBV6-2/TRBV6-3 | - | TRBJ1-1 | -
CASSITPQYYNEQFF | TGTGCCAGTAGTATCACACCCCAATACTACAATGAGCAGTTCTTC | TRBV19 | - | TRBJ2-1 | few
CASSQHTGEQYF | TGTGCCAGCAGCCAACACACAGGCGAGCAGTACTTC | TRBV4-2 | - | TRBJ2-7 | few
CASGLGGRYNSPLHF | TGTGCCAGCGGCCTAGGGGGCAGGTATAATTCACCCCTCCACTTT | TRBV5-5 | TRBD1 | TRBJ1-6 | -
CAVSASGGAYTDTQYF | TGTGCCGTCAGTGCAAGCGGGGGTGCTTACACAGATACGCAGTATTTT | TRBV10-3 | TRBD2 | TRBJ2-3 | -
CASSASGGANTGELFF | TGCGCCAGCAGCGCTAGCGGGGGGGCGAACACCGGGGAGCTGTTTTTT | TRBV5-1 | TRBD2 | TRBJ2-2 | -
CASSEGGGRNQPQHF | TGTGCCAGCAGTGAAGGGGGGGGTCGCAATCAGCCCCAGCATTTT | TRBV6-1 | - | TRBJ1-5 | -
CASRRSGASNQPQHF | TGTGCCAGCAGGCGGTCAGGGGCTAGCAATCAGCCCCAGCATTTT | TRBV6-5 | - | TRBJ1-5 | -
CASSQDHSSSSARNTEAFF | TGTGCCAGCAGCCAAGATCATAGCTCGTCGTCGGCGAGGAACACTGAAGCTTTCTTT | TRBV3-1/TRBV3-2 | - | TRBJ1-1 | -
CASSLTGGKDEQFF | TGCGCCAGCAGCTTAACCGGGGGGAAGGATGAGCAGTTCTTC | TRBV5-1 | TRBD2 | TRBJ2-1 | -
CASSAGQGAREQYF | TGTGCCAGCAGCGCGGGACAGGGGGCGAGAGAGCAGTACTTC | TRBV9 | TRBD1 | TRBJ2-7 | -
CASSDTGVGEAFF | TGTGCCAGCAGTGATACAGGGGTGGGTGAAGCTTTCTTT | TRBV25-1 | TRBD1 | TRBJ1-1 | -
CASSMGSPGGNTIYF | TGTGCCAGCAGCATGGGGTCCCCGGGAGGAAACACCATATATTTT | TRBV5-4 | - | TRBJ1-3 | once
CASSEQRLRRIRNTIYF | TGCGCCAGCAGTGAGCAGCGGTTGAGACGGATACGAAACACCATATATTTT | TRBV10-1 | - | TRBJ1-3 | few
CATSDTRQPNQPQHF | TGTGCCACCAGTGATACCAGACAGCCAAATCAGCCCCAGCATTTT | TRBV24-1 | - | TRBJ1-5 | -
CASSLNPGGASEAFF | TGTGCCAGCAGTCTAAACCCGGGCGGGGCGTCGGAAGCTTTCTTT | TRBV25-1 | - | TRBJ1-1 | once